The clone carrying this TCR beta chain was recorded once. The antigen remains undetermined. The source of the sample is a study of shared clonotypes between healthy human individuals. Points from the study as a whole: Sampling used blood alone; tissue repertoires probably differ.

CDR3 length: 13 amino acids. The germline V gene has CDR1 MNHEY and CDR2 SMNVEV (reference sequence). Trimming stripped 5 bases from V and 7 bases from J, with 11 bases between. Naive CD8 cells lacked CD45RO and underwent positive selection for CCR7, leaving out terminally differentiated effector memory CD45RA+ cells. TCRdb keeps only in-frame clones here, not all; method: immunoSEQ multiplex PCR. The data contain a few hundred thousand clones, nearly 97% of them singletons. The TCR sequence derives from a woman in her 30s in good health. Sequencing used naive CD8+ T cells sorted from blood. This chain uses TRBV27 with TRBJ2-2; D call uncertain. The CDR3 loop reads CASSTHSLGELFF. In DNA form, the CDR3 reads TGTGCCAGCAGTACTCATAGCCTCGGGGAGCTGTTTTTT.